Below, 9 T cell receptor beta chains from the same sample are listed, as sequenced in a study of early stage breast cancer tumors. TCRdb keeps only in-frame clones here, not all; method: immunoSEQ multiplex PCR. The sample yields tens of thousands of clones, roughly 69% seen once. Input material: blood. The receptors come from a person in their fifties with breast cancer.

This clone occurred a few times. The chain uses TRBV5-1 and TRBJ1-2, with TRBD1 as a possible D gene (5 bases). Per the germline V gene, CDR1 is SGHRS and CDR2 is YFSETQ. V lost 2 bases, J lost 6 bases, and 8 bases lay in between. CDR3 length equals 12 residues. The CDR3: CASSFTGDGYTF. The CDR3 DNA is TGCGCCAGCAGCTTTACAGGAGATGGCTACACCTTC.

This chain links TRBV12-5 with TRBJ1-3; TRBD1 might be the D (5 bases). The CDR3 has 14 amino acids. CDR1 is LGHNT, CDR2 FRNRAP, per germline. With 11 bases removed from V and 0 bases from J, the gap between germline ends came to 14 bases. Here the CDR3 DNA reads TGTGCTTTCGCGGGACGGAGCTCTGGAAACACCATATATTTT. This codes for CAFAGRSSGNTIYF.

V usage is TRBV10-3 and J usage is TRBJ2-5, with 9 positions matching TRBD2. V was clipped by 4 bases and J by 0 bases; unmatched bases: 15. Per germline, CDR1 ENHRY and CDR2 SYGVKD. This CDR3 comprises 19 residues. The DNA of the CDR3 is TGTGCCATCAGTGGACGGGATGGTAGCGGGAGTGTGAACCAAGAGACCCAGTACTTC. Amino acid sequence: CAISGRDGSGSVNQETQYF.

This rearrangement joins TRBV19 to TRBJ1-1; TRBD1 matches at 7 bases. The CDR3 spans 18 residues. CDR1 LNHDA and CDR2 SQIVND come from the germline V gene (reference sequence). The ends lost 3 bases at V and 4 bases at J; junction bases unmatched: 17. Here the CDR3 reads CASSIQGRGEPGRTEAFF. CDR3 bases: TGTGCCAGTAGTATCCAGGGCAGGGGGGAACCGGGCCGCACTGAAGCTTTCTTT.

This chain uses TRBV6-5 with TRBJ2-1, with 8 bases identical to TRBD1. The CDR3 runs 15 residues. Germline CDR1 and CDR2: MNHEY and SVGAGI. With V trimmed by 5 bases and J by 9 bases, 12 bases remained unmatched. CDR3 sequence reads: CASSNTGGRTSEQFF. In DNA form, the CDR3 reads TGTGCCAGCAGTAATACAGGGGGTCGGACGAGTGAGCAGTTCTTC.

The chain carries TRBV11-3 and TRBJ2-7, with 8 bases fitting TRBD1. CDR3 length: 14 residues. CDR1 and CDR2 from the germline V gene are SGHNT and YENEEA. The trim removed 2 bases at V and 7 bases at J, leaving 7 bases unmatched. The CDR3 DNA sequence: TGTGCCAGCAGCTTAAACCAGGGGGCAGAAGAGCAGTACTTC. Amino acids: CASSLNQGAEEQYF.

The chain employs TRBV10-3 and TRBJ2-2; 12 positions agree with TRBD2. Looked up from germline, CDR1 is ENHRY and CDR2 is SYGVKD. Trimming at V came to 3 bases and at J to 10 bases, leaving 9 bases not matched to a gene. The CDR3 contains 16 residues. CDR3 protein: CAISDAASGRVAELFF. The CDR3 coding sequence is TGTGCCATCAGTGATGCGGCTAGCGGGAGGGTAGCGGAGCTGTTTTTT.

The chain employs TRBV29-1 and TRBJ2-5, with TRBD2 identical over 10 bases. V shed 2 bases and J 4 bases; nucleotides not matched to a gene: 4. This CDR3 is 14 amino acids long. Germline V gives CDR1 SQVTM, CDR2 ANQGSEA. In nucleotides, the CDR3 is TGCAGCGTTGAACTAGCGGGGGCCTCAGAGACCCAGTACTTC. Encoded protein: CSVELAGASETQYF.

The chain joins TRBV14 to TRBJ1-2, with 8 bases lining up with TRBD1. V was clipped by 4 bases and J by 5 bases; unmatched bases: 9. Germline loops: CDR1 SGHDN, CDR2 FVKESK. The CDR3 is 15 residues long. The CDR3 DNA reads TGTGCCAGCAGCCCTTTTAGGACAGGGCAATATGGCTACACCTTC. Its protein product is CASSPFRTGQYGYTF.